This T cell receptor beta chain was recorded in a study of cytomegalovirus exposure and HLA in healthy donors. With respect to this clone: Its specificity is not known.

Study outcomes and limitations: Later examination showed HLA-associated TCR beta chains had greater clonal expansion than equally common others.

The CDR3 covers 15 residues. The germline CDR1 and CDR2 sequences are ENHRY and SYGVKD. Trimming took 0 bases from V and 7 from J; bases not matched to a gene: 2. Regarding donors, all were healthy bone marrow donors. Although they were nominally healthy when sampled, donors likely had unrecorded immune exposures. Primers included in the PCR were 60 Vbeta and 13 Jbeta primers. Sequencing was performed with immunoSEQ multiplex PCR; in TCRdb, only in-frame clones are kept and a portion is missing. This table holds about 160,000 clones, around four fifths found once. The receptor was derived from a man aged 45-65 years in good health and CMV-seropositive. The chain has TRBV10-3 and TRBJ1-6, with 8 bases matching TRBD1. Material: PBMCs. CDR3 in DNA: TGTGCCATCAGTGAGTCTAGGACAGGGAATTCACCCCTCCACTTT. This translates into CAISESRTGNSPLHF.